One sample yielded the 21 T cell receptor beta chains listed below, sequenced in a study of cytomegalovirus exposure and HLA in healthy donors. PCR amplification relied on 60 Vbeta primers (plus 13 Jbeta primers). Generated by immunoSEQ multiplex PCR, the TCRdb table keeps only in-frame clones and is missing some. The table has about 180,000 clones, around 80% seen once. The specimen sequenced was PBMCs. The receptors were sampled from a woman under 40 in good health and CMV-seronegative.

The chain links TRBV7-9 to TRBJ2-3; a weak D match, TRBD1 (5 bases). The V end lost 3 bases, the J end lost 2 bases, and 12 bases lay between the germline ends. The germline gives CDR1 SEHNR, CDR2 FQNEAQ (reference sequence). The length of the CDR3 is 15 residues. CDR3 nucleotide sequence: TGTGCCAGCAGCTTCGCGACAGCGTCCACAGATACGCAGTATTTT. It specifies CASSFATASTDTQYF.

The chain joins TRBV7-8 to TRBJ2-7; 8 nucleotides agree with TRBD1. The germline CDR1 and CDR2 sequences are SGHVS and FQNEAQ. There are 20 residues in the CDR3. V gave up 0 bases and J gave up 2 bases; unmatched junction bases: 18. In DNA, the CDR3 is TGTGCCAGCAGCTTAGCCGAGAACCTAGACAGGGGCGAGGAAACCTACGAGCAGTACTTC. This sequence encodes CASSLAENLDRGEETYEQYF.

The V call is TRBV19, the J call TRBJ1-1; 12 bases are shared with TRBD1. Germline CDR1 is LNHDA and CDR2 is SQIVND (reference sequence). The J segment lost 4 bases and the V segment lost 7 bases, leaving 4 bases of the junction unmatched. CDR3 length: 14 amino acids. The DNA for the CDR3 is TGTGCCAGTATAGGGACAGGGGGCTCCACTGAAGCTTTCTTT. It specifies CASIGTGGSTEAFF.

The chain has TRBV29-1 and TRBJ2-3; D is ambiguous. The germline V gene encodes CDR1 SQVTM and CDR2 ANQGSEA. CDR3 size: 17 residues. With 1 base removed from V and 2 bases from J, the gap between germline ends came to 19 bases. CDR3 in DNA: TGCAGCGTTGAAGGCGGTAGCCTAGGTTCCCACACAGATACGCAGTATTTT. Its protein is CSVEGGSLGSHTDTQYF.

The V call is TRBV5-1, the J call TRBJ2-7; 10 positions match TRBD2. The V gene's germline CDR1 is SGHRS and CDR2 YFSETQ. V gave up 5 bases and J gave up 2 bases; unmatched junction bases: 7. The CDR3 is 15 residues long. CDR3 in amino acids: CASRLLAGNTYEQYF. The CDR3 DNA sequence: TGCGCCAGCAGGCTACTAGCGGGGAACACCTACGAGCAGTACTTC.

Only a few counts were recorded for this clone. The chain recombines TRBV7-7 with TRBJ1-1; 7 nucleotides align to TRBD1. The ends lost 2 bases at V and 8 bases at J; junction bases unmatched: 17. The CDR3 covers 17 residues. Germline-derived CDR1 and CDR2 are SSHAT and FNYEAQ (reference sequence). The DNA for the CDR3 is TGTGCCAGCAGCTTAAACCCCGACAGGGAGAAGTGTAGAGAAGCTTTCTTT. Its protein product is CASSLNPDREKCREAFF. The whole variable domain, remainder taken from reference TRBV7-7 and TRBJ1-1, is GAGVSQSPRYKVTKRGQDVTLRCDPISSHATLYWYQQALGQGPEFLTYFNYEAQPDKSGLPSDRFSAERPEGSISTLTIQRTEQRDSAMYRCASSLNPDREKCREAFFGQGTRLTVV.

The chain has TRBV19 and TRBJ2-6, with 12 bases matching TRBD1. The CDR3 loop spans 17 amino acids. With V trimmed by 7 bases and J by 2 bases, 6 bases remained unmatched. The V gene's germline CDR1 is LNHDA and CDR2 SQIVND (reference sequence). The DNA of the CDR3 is TGTGCCAGTAATTCCCGGGACAGGGGGCCTGGGGCCAACGTCCTGACTTTC. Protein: CASNSRDRGPGANVLTF.

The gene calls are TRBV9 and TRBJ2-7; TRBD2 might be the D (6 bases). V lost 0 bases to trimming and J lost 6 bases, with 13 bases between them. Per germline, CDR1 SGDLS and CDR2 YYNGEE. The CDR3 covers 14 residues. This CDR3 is CASSVEHISGEQYF. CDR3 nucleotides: TGTGCCAGCAGCGTAGAACATATTAGCGGCGAGCAGTACTTC.

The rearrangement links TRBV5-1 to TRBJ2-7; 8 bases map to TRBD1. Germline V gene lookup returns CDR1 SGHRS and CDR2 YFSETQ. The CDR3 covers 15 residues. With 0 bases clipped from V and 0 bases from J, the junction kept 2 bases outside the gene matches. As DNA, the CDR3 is TGCGCCAGCAGCTTGGAAACAGGGGGCTCCTACGAGCAGTACTTC. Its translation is CASSLETGGSYEQYF.

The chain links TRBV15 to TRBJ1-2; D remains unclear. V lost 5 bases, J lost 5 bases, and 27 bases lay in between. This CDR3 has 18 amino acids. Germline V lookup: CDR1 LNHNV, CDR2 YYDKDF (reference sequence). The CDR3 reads CATSPRGIDTIFGYGYTF. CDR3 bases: TGTGCCACCAGCCCGCGAGGGATAGACACAATCTTTGGTTATGGCTACACCTTC.

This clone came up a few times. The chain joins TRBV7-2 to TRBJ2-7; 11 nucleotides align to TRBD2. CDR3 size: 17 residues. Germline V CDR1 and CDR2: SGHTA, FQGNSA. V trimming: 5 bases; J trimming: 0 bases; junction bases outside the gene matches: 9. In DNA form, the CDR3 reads TGTGCCAGCAGCCCCCCGTTGGGACTAGCGGTCTCCTACGAGCAGTACTTC. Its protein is CASSPPLGLAVSYEQYF.

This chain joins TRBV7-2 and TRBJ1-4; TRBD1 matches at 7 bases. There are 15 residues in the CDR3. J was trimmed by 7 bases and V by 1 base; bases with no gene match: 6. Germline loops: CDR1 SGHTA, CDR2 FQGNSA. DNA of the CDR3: TGTGCCAGCAGCTTAGTTCACAGGGGTAGTGAAAAACTGTTTTTT. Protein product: CASSLVHRGSEKLFF.

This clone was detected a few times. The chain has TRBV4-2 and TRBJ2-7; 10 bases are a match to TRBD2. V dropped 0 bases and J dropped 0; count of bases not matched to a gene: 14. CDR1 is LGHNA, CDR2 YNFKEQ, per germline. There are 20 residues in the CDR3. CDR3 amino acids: CASSQDGWASGGYRSYEQYF. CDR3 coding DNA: TGTGCCAGCAGCCAAGATGGGTGGGCTAGCGGGGGTTATCGCTCCTACGAGCAGTACTTC.

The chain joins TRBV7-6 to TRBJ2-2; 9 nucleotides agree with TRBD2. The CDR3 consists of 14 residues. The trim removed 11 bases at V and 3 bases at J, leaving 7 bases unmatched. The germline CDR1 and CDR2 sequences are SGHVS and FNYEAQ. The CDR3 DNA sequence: TGTGCCGGGCGTGCGGGGGGGGACACCGGGGAGCTGTTTTTT. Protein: CAGRAGGDTGELFF.

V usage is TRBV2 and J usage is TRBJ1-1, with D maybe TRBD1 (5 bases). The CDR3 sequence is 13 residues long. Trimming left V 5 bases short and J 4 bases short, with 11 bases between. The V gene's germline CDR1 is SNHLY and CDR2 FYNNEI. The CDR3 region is CASSRGWGTEAFF. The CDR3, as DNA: TGTGCCAGCAGTAGGGGATGGGGCACTGAAGCTTTCTTT.

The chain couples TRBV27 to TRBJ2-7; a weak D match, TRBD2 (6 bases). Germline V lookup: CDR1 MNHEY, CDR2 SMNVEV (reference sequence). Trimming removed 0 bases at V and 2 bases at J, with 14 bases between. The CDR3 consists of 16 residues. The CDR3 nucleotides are TGTGCCAGCAGTTTATCGACGAGCGGAGGGACCTACGAGCAGTACTTC. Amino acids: CASSLSTSGGTYEQYF.

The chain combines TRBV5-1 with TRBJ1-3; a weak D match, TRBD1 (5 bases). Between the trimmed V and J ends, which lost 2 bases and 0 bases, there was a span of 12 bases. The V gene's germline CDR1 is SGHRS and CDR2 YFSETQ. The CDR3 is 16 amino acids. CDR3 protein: CASSLSGQASGNTIYF. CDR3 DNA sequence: TGCGCCAGCAGCTTATCAGGACAAGCCTCTGGAAACACCATATATTTT.

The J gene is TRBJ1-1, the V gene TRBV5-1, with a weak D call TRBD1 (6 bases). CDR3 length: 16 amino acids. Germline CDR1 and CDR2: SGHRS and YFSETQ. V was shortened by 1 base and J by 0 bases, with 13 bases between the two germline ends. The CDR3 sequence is CASSLQGYGMNTEAFF. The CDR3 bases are TGCGCCAGCAGCTTGCAGGGGTACGGGATGAACACTGAAGCTTTCTTT.

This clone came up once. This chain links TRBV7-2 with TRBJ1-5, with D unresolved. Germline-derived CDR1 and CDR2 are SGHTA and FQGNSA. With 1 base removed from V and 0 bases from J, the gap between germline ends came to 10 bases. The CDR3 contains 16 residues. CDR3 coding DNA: TGTGCCAGCAGCTTAGTAAACAGATATAGCAATCAGCCCCAGCATTTT. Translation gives CASSLVNRYSNQPQHF.

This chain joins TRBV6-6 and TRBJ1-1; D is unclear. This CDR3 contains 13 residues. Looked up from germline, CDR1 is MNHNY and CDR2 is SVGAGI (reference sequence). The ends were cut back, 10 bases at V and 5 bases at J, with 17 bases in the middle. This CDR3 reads CATAITTGTEAFF. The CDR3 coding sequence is TGTGCCACCGCGATTACGACGGGGACTGAAGCTTTCTTT.

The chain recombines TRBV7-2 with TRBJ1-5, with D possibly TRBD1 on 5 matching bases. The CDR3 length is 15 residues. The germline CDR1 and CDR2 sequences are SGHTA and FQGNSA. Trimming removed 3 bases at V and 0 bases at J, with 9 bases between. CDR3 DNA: TGTGCCAGCAGCTTCCAGGGTAATAGCAATCAGCCCCAGCATTTT. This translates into CASSFQGNSNQPQHF.